The clone carrying this T cell receptor beta chain turned up a few times. The antigen remains unidentified. This entry belongs to a study of vaccination effects on CD4 cells after COVID-19. ViraFEST expansion of antigen-specific CD4+ T cells with viral peptide pools preceded sequencing. An approximately nine-day culture period preceded the isolation of CD4+ T cells. Having tested negative for nucleocapsid antibodies, the vaccine recipients showed no prior SARS-CoV-2 infection. The assay was immunoSEQ multiplex PCR, and TCRdb's table has in-frame clones only and misses some. The sample yields 71,000 or so clones, roughly 72% seen once. V shed 7 bases, J shed 1 base, and the junction held 5 bases outside the gene matches. There are 14 residues in the CDR3. The V gene's germline CDR1 is KGHDR and CDR2 SFDVKD.

This sample comprised CD4+ T cells from PBMCs cultured with HCoV-OC43 spike peptides, obtained before COVID-19 vaccination. Stated subset: HCoV-OC43 spike overlapping peptide pool stimulation. The chain links TRBV24-1 to TRBJ1-1; 7 nucleotides line up with TRBD1. The clonotype originates from a human donor who received a COVID-19 vaccine. CDR3 DNA sequence: TGTGCCACCAGGAAGACAGGGCAGAACACTGAAGCTTTCTTT. This sequence encodes CATRKTGQNTEAFF.